These T cell receptor beta chains were read from a single sample in a study of OX40 agonist ivuxolimab in advanced cancers. The table came from immunoSEQ multiplex PCR; TCRdb's copy has only in-frame clones and leaves some out. The sample has roughly 80,000 clones, around 84% seen once. Sequencing used CD4+ or CD8+ T cells sorted from blood, obtained in a trial of the OX40 agonist ivuxolimab. The receptors derive from an adult with an advanced solid tumor such as melanoma, head and neck, liver or kidney cancer. CDR3s include the opening cysteine and the closing phenylalanine or tryptophan.

j_call v_call cdr3_aa
TRBJ2-7 TRBV21-1 CASKDRGTNEQYF
TRBJ1-2 TRBV10-3 CAIGGGPSYGYTF
TRBJ1-3 TRBV4-3 CASSQDWIEGNTIYF
TRBJ2-1 TRBV23-1 CASSQSNFGQGYNEQFF
TRBJ1-2 TRBV28 CASSGNYGYTF
TRBJ1-5 TRBV27 CASSPANRGDQPQHF
TRBJ1-4 TRBV19 CASGRDRGANEKLFF
TRBJ1-1 TRBV29-1 CSFGGKGMNTEAFF
TRBJ1-1 TRBV6-5 CASSRGKNTEAFF
TRBJ1-1 TRBV28 CASSPRGRGTEAFF
TRBJ2-5 TRBV10-3 CAISESSGVQETQYF
TRBJ1-6 TRBV7-2 CASSFLPDTQSPLHF
TRBJ2-2 TRBV27 CASSIRASTTSGGAKTGELFF
TRBJ1-3 TRBV18 CASSPGQFLSGGNTIYF
TRBJ1-4 TRBV29-1 CSVADSSDEKLFF
TRBJ2-2 TRBV7-2 CASSLWLAGPNTGELFF
TRBJ1-2 TRBV7-9 CASSLGQGANYGYTF
TRBJ1-2 TRBV7-2 CASSRGTGGNYGYTF
TRBJ1-4 TRBV2 CATKVAVFEKLFF
TRBJ1-1 TRBV6-1 CASSESQGWDTEAFF
TRBJ1-2 TRBV2 CASSGMQGYGYTF
TRBJ1-1 TRBV27 CASSFTLGGRAFF
TRBJ1-1 TRBV7-2 CASSLQGGTEAFF
TRBJ1-2 TRBV10-3 CAISNRGGRSDGYTF
TRBJ2-1 TRBV5-1 CASSLGQGRVDEQFF
TRBJ2-3 TRBV6-5 CASSAGQLDTDTQYF
TRBJ1-2 TRBV5-1 CASRPGTGAGYTF
TRBJ2-6 TRBV7-6 CASSLALGTGANVLTF
TRBJ1-6 TRBV30 CAWSQGSNSPLHF
TRBJ1-5 TRBV21-1 CASTPPAQHF